Listed below are T cell receptor beta chains from one sample, sequenced in a study of blood T cell repertoires in COVID-19. Clones were read by immunoSEQ multiplex PCR, and TCRdb kept only the in-frame ones, dropping some. The data show 78,000 or so clones, over 80% seen once. Input material: peripheral blood. The source is a woman between 50 and 59 years old with acute or convalescent COVID-19. Each CDR3 is given with its conserved first and last residue. A D gene is named only where the DNA matches it firmly.

v_gene	d_gene	j_gene	CDR3aa
TRBV7-9	-	TRBJ2-5	CASRLTGPETQYF
TRBV14	-	TRBJ1-5	CASSQGAGQPQHF
TRBV11-1	-	TRBJ1-5	CASSPTDNQPQHF
TRBV2	TRBD1	TRBJ1-4	CASSATRQGNEKLFF
TRBV7-7	-	TRBJ2-2	CASSPARTVKNTGELFF
TRBV7-9	-	TRBJ1-5	CASSFGLNQPQHF
TRBV9	TRBD2	TRBJ2-3	CASSVAAGVVYTQYF
TRBV30	-	TRBJ1-3	CAYSDSGNTIYF
TRBV18	TRBD1	TRBJ1-3	CASSPSRQGVSSGNTIYF
TRBV3-1/TRBV3-2	TRBD1	TRBJ1-2	CASSQADRGGYTF
TRBV27	-	TRBJ1-5	CASSPERGNQPQHF
TRBV2	-	TRBJ1-1	CASSPTTPEAFF
TRBV6-6	TRBD1	TRBJ2-7	CASSYSTADRVYEQYF
TRBV7-8	TRBD1	TRBJ1-2	CASSPGQLHYGYTF
TRBV12-2	-	TRBJ1-1	CASRLVGRGSATEAFF
TRBV13	TRBD1	TRBJ1-4	CASSHRGIKVATNEKLFF
TRBV11-2	TRBD1	TRBJ1-2	CASSLGTGVGGYTF
TRBV28	TRBD1	TRBJ2-6	CASTGTGSSGANVLTF
TRBV5-6	-	TRBJ1-2	CASSLFSARAGANYGYTF
TRBV27	TRBD1	TRBJ1-6	CASSSRQGSPPLHF
TRBV27	TRBD1	TRBJ1-2	CASSLNRGLDGYTF
TRBV10-3	-	TRBJ1-2	CAISEHRTSRQGRFVGYTF